This T cell receptor beta chain was profiled in a study of blood T cell repertoires in COVID-19. Per the germline V gene, CDR1 is SGHTA and CDR2 is FQGNSA. This CDR3 is built from 14 residues. With 2 bases removed from V and 4 bases from J, the gap between germline ends came to 11 bases. In the source study's methods: Using reference gene primer amplification, nucleated cell counts were estimated. Clones were sequenced by immunoSEQ multiplex PCR, and TCRdb holds only the in-frame ones, with some missing. That table is the source of V, J and clone size, and D and trimming were worked out from the DNA. The sample contains roughly 100,000 clones, 90% to 95% of which appear only once.

Sequencing input: peripheral blood. This receptor was identified in a woman aged 50 to 60 in a cohort sampled during active COVID-19. The V gene is TRBV7-2, the J gene TRBJ1-1, with D perhaps TRBD1 (5 bases). The CDR3 DNA reads as TGTGCCAGCAGCTTATCAGGGTCGGGCACTGAAGCTTTCTTT. Protein product: CASSLSGSGTEAFF.